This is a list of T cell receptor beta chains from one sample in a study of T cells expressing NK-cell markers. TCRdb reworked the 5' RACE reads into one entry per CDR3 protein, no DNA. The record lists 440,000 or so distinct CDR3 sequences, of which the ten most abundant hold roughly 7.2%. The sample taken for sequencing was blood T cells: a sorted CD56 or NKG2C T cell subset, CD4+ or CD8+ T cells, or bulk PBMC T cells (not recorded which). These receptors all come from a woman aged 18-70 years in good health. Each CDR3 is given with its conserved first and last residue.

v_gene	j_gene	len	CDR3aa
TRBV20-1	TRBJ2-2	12	CSAPPGTWELFF
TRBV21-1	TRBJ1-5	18	CASSKGAAEYDSNQPQHF
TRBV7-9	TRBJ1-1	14	CASNPGEGAIEAFF
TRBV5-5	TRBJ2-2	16	CASSLAASANTGELFF
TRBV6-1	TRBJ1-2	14	CASSRDRSGYGYTF
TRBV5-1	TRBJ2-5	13	CASSWDPQETQYF
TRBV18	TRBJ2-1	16	CASSPPASGGHNEQFF
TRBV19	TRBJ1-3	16	CASRPSLDISGNTIYF
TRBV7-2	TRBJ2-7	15	CASTTYGTGSYEQYF
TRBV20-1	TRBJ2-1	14	CSASVSSGGAVLFF
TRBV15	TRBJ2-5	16	CATSRDVQGPGGTQYF
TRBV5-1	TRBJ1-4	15	CASSPEGQRNEKLFF
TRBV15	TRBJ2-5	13	CATSRSPFNGEYF
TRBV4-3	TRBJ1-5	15	CASSQGAWTGQPQHF
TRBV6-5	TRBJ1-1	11	CASRTPTEAFF
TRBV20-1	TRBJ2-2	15	CSASLAGANTGELFF
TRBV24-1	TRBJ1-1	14	CATALRSLNTEAFF
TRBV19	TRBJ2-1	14	CASSTGQPYNEQFF
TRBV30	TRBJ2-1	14	CAWSRGQRGNEQFF
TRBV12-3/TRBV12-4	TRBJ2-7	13	CASSQELVYEQYF
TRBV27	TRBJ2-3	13	CASSRAPTDTQYF
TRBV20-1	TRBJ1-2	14	CSAHTGQGHYGYTF
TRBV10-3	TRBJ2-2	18	CAIRSSTRSSQPTGELFF
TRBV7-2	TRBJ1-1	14	CASSPSPGYTEAFF